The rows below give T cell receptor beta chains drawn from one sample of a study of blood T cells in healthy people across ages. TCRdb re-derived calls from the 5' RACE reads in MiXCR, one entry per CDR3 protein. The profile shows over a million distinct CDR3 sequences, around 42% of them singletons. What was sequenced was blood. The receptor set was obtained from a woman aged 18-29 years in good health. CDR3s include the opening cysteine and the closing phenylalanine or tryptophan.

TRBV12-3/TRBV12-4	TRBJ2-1	CASSLAGDLWAQFF
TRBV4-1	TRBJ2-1	CASSPFGRDNDNEQFF
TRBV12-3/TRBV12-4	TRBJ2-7	CATGRTLYEQYF
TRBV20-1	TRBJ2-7	CSARDPDHGEQYF
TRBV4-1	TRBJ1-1	CASSQAAQGAANTEAFF
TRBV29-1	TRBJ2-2	CSVPTMAGIAGELFF
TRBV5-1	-	CASRSDRGHYEQYF
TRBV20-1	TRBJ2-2	CSASGDRAGELFF
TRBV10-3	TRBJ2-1	CAISQLAGSYNEQFF
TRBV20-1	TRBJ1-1	CGARAVAGEYTEAFF
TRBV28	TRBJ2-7	CASSLSTRAALSSYEQYF
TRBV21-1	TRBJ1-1	CASSNDPKVEAFF
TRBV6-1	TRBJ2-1	CASSEWGSGNYNEQFF
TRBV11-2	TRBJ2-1	CASSLVQGVNEQFF
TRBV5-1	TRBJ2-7	CASSSTGAVYEQYF
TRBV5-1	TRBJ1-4	CASSLVPTATNEKLFF
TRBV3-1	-	CASSQAGRVRGETQYF
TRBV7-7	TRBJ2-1	CASSRRGPGEPINEQFF
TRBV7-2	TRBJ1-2	CASSTYPRTPALGYTF
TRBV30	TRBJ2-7	CAWWTASSYEQYF
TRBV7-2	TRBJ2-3	CASSISGTTDTQYF
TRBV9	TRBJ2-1	CASSDGLADEQFF
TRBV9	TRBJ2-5	CASSVGTFPDQKREQYF
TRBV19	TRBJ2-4	CASSPSGRAKNIQYF
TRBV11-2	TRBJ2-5	CASSRTSGRAGIEETQYF
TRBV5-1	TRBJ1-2	CAGSQGQGVGYGYTF
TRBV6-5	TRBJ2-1	CASSYRSDSGEQFF
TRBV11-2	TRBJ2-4	CAGSSPGGGLAKNIQYF
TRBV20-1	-	CSARPPSGEQYF
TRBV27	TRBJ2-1	CASSSLRTQPRVNEQFF
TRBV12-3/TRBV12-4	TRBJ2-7	CASSVERPYEQYF
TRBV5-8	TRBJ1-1	CASPGGYTEAFF
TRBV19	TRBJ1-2	CASSMALLGGYTF
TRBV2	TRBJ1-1	CASSEAPPGAMNTEAFF
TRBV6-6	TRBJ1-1	CASSYRWTGADTEAFF
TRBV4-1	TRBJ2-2	CASSQALAHTGELFF
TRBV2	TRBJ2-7	CASSPETYEQYF
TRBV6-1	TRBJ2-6	CASRETLTYGAGANVLTF
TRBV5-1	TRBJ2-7	CASSLGGTQISYEQYF
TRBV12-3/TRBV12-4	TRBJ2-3	CASSLNVGTGANTDTQYF
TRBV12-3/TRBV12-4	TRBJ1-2	CASRTGTGVYGYTF
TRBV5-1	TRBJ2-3	CASSSRQGRDTQYF
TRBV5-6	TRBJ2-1	CASSPSRAVAKFF
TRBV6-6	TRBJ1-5	CASSTRQGDQPQHF
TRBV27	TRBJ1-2	CASSTRTGCGYTF
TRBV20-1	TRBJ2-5	CSAATGAQETQYF
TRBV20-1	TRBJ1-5	CSATEPGNQPQHF
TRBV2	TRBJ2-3	CASKRRSDAYF
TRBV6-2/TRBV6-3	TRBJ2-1	CASIKDSDIYNEQFF
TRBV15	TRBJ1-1	CATSRGWGTNTEAFF
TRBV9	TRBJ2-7	CASKLGGRAYEQYF
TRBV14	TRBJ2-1	CASSHGGLDSSYNEQFF